A single sample is the source of the 7 T cell receptor beta chains below, sequenced in a study of OX40 agonist ivuxolimab in advanced cancers. Data came from immunoSEQ multiplex PCR; TCRdb stores just in-frame clones and leaves some out. The table records tens of thousands of clones, about four fifths of them present only once. Sequenced here: CD4+ or CD8+ T cells sorted from blood, sampled in a trial of the OX40 agonist ivuxolimab. These receptors all come from an adult with an advanced solid tumor such as melanoma, head and neck, liver or kidney cancer.

The chain links TRBV18 to TRBJ2-7; possible D gene TRBD2, 6 bases. Trimming took off 0 bases at V and 2 bases at J, with 17 bases between the two ends. This CDR3 is 17 amino acids long. The V gene's germline CDR1 is KGHSH and CDR2 LQKENI. CDR3 region: CASSPPGGEHRAYEQYF. As DNA, the CDR3 is TGTGCCAGCTCACCACCGGGAGGAGAGCATAGGGCCTACGAGCAGTACTTC.

This chain joins TRBV19 and TRBJ1-1, with 11 bases that match TRBD1. V dropped 5 bases and J dropped 9; count of bases not matched to a gene: 8. In germline, CDR1 is LNHDA, CDR2 SQIVND (reference sequence). The CDR3 has 14 amino acids. This CDR3 reads CASSVSGTGGKAFF. The DNA of the CDR3 is TGTGCCAGTAGTGTATCCGGGACAGGGGGAAAAGCTTTCTTT.

V and J are TRBV5-1 and TRBJ1-1; the D is unclear. Germline CDR1 and CDR2: SGHRS and YFSETQ. The V end lost 4 bases, the J end lost 0 bases, and 19 bases lay between the germline ends. CDR3 length: 17 residues. This CDR3 reads CASSPAVMGYMNTEAFF. As DNA, the CDR3 is TGCGCCAGCAGCCCGGCAGTGATGGGCTATATGAACACTGAAGCTTTCTTT.

This clone was recorded only once. V gene TRBV28 combines with J gene TRBJ1-2, with D hard to call. V lost 2 bases and J 3 bases, leaving 4 bases between the germline ends. The CDR3 has 12 amino acids. From germline, CDR1 is MDHEN and CDR2 SYDVKM. CDR3 in DNA: TGTGCCAGCAGTTTACGGGACTATGGCTACACCTTC. This gives the protein CASSLRDYGYTF.

This clone appeared a single time. This rearrangement joins TRBV28 to TRBJ1-2; D is ambiguous. V lost 6 bases and J 4 bases, leaving 12 bases between the germline ends. Germline V gene data show CDR1 as MDHEN and CDR2 as SYDVKM. CDR3 length: 13 residues. This chain's CDR3 is CASRPPGLYGYTF. The CDR3 DNA reads TGTGCCAGCAGACCCCCCGGACTCTATGGCTACACCTTC.

This clone was detected only once. CDR3 in amino acids: CASSARLGETQYF. DNA for the CDR3: TGTGCCAGCAGCGCCAGACTAGGAGAGACCCAGTACTTC. The chain combines TRBV9 with TRBJ2-5, with D maybe TRBD2 (6 bases). Trimming stripped 3 bases from V and 4 bases from J, with 10 bases between. The CDR3 covers 13 residues. The germline gives CDR1 SGDLS, CDR2 YYNGEE.

This sequence joins TRBV4-1 and TRBJ2-7; 7 bases map to TRBD1. This CDR3 spans 14 amino acids. The junction had 6 bases not matched to a gene; V was cut back by 4 bases and J by 3 bases. From germline, CDR1 is MGHRA and CDR2 YSYEKL. CDR3 protein: CASSPRQGGYEQYF. DNA of the CDR3: TGCGCCAGCAGCCCCAGACAGGGTGGCTACGAGCAGTACTTC.